The 21 T cell receptor beta chains in this list originate from one sample, sequenced in a study of shared clonotypes between healthy human individuals. TCRdb's table, derived via immunoSEQ multiplex PCR, lists solely in-frame clones and lacks some. Among about 520,000 clones listed, over 70% were seen once. Sequencing was done on a sample of PBMCs. The receptors derive from a woman aged 40 to 50 in good health. Some clones in this sample may be carry-over from other donors' samples.

The V call is TRBV30, the J call TRBJ2-2; D not certain. The CDR3 covers 12 residues. The germline V and J ends were trimmed by 2 bases and 4 bases, with 5 bases remaining between them. Germline V CDR1 and CDR2: GTSNPN, SVGIG (reference sequence). Written as DNA, the CDR3 is TGTGCCTGGAGTACTCGCACCGGGGAGCTGTTTTTT. Its translation: CAWSTRTGELFF.

In its sample, this clone was seen a few times. The gene calls are TRBV7-3 and TRBJ1-2; no clear D. V lost 2 bases to trimming and J lost 8 bases, with 18 bases between them. Germline V gene sequence: CDR1 SGHTA, CDR2 FQGTGA. This CDR3 contains 15 residues. The CDR3 loop reads CASSLESRGRSGYTF. In nucleotides, the CDR3 is TGTGCCAGCAGCTTAGAATCGCGGGGTAGGAGCGGCTACACCTTC.

The chain is built from TRBV18 and TRBJ1-1; 9 bases align to TRBD1. The CDR3 runs 14 residues. The trim removed 2 bases at V and 11 bases at J, leaving 9 bases unmatched. Germline CDR1 reads KGHSH; CDR2 reads LQKENI. The CDR3 DNA sequence: TGTGCCAGCTCACCAGGCGGGACAGGGACCGGGGCTTTCTTT. Translating gives CASSPGGTGTGAFF.

CDR3 DNA: TGCGCCAGCAGCCCCCCTGCCCTAGCGACCAGCACAGATACGCAGTATTTT. Its translation: CASSPPALATSTDTQYF. The V and J genes are TRBV5-1 and TRBJ2-3; a weak D match, TRBD2 (6 bases). The CDR3 is 17 residues long. The V and J ends lost 4 bases and 0 bases respectively, with 18 bases between them. Germline assignment: CDR1 SGHRS and CDR2 YFSETQ.

This clone was observed a handful of times. This chain uses TRBV18 with TRBJ2-3; 9 bases match TRBD1. The CDR3 contains 15 residues. Per germline, CDR1 KGHSH and CDR2 LQKENI. J lost 1 base, V lost 3 bases, and 2 bases had no gene match. This chain's CDR3 is CASSPTGGGTDTQYF. In nucleotides, the CDR3 is TGTGCCAGCTCACCGACAGGGGGTGGCACAGATACGCAGTATTTT.

V usage is TRBV7-8 and J usage is TRBJ2-7; 9 positions match TRBD1. The germline gives CDR1 SGHVS, CDR2 FQNEAQ. J lost 3 bases, V lost 5 bases, and 2 bases had no gene match. This CDR3 is built from 13 residues. CDR3 sequence: CASSTTGGYEQYF. Here the CDR3 DNA reads TGTGCCAGCAGCACGACAGGGGGCTACGAGCAGTACTTC.

The V call is TRBV7-2, the J call TRBJ1-5, with 8 positions matching TRBD1. CDR1 and CDR2 from the germline V gene are SGHTA and FQGNSA. This CDR3 comprises 16 residues. Trimming cost V 5 bases and J 2 bases; bases outside gene matches: 8. CDR3 DNA sequence: TGTGCCAGCAGCCCTCGCCCGACAGGGGGCAATCAGCCCCAGCATTTT. Its translation is CASSPRPTGGNQPQHF.

V usage is TRBV11-2 and J usage is TRBJ2-5; 7 nucleotides agree with TRBD1. V shed 1 base and J 2 bases; nucleotides not matched to a gene: 4. The CDR3 sequence is 15 residues long. Looked up from germline, CDR1 is SGHAT and CDR2 is FQNNGV. The CDR3 bases are TGTGCCAGCAGCTTAGTCGGGACAGAACAAGAGACCCAGTACTTC. Translated: CASSLVGTEQETQYF.

J is TRBJ2-7 and V is TRBV6-6; no clear D. The germline CDR1 and CDR2 sequences are MNHNY and SVGAGI (reference sequence). Trimming took off 2 bases at V and 0 bases at J, with 11 bases between the two ends. The CDR3 is 15 residues long. CDR3 in amino acids: CASSYRPQGSYEQYF. The DNA for the CDR3 is TGTGCCAGCAGTTACAGACCACAAGGCTCCTACGAGCAGTACTTC.

Many counts were recorded for this clone. This chain links TRBV19 with TRBJ2-7; D uncertain. This CDR3 has 16 amino acids. Germline CDR1 and CDR2: LNHDA and SQIVND (reference sequence). V was clipped by 1 base and J by 3 bases, with 16 bases between them. The CDR3 is CASSIVGRRTFYEQYF. The CDR3 DNA sequence: TGTGCCAGTAGTATAGTCGGCCGGCGGACCTTCTACGAGCAGTACTTC.

This chain links TRBV19 with TRBJ2-1, with D possibly matching TRBD2 (6 bases). The CDR3 contains 13 residues. CDR1 is LNHDA and CDR2 is SQIVND in the germline V gene (reference sequence). Deletions cut 6 bases from V and 0 bases from J, with 6 bases between. CDR3 residues: CASSGSSYNEQFF. The CDR3 DNA reads TGTGCCAGTAGCGGGAGCTCCTACAATGAGCAGTTCTTC.

The V call is TRBV6-5, the J call TRBJ1-2, with D tentatively TRBD1 (5 bases). From germline, CDR1 is MNHEY and CDR2 SVGAGI. The CDR3 runs to 15 residues. Trimming shortened V by 6 bases and J by 3 bases, and 17 bases separated the two germline ends. The CDR3 DNA follows: TGTGCCAGCAGCCCCCCCGGCAGGGTTGACTATGGCTACACCTTC. It translates to CASSPPGRVDYGYTF.

Turning to this clone: It is likely a read error: a sequence one base away is far more abundant. In nucleotides, the CDR3 is TGTGCCAGCAGTTACCTGCCGGGACAAAGGGAGGAGACCCAGCACTTC. Its translation is CASSYLPGQREETQHF. The gene calls are TRBV6-6 and TRBJ2-5; D is possibly TRBD1 or TRBD2 (6 bases each). Germline V CDR1 and CDR2: MNHNY, SVGAGI (reference sequence). This CDR3 is built from 16 residues.

This clone was detected only a few times. J is TRBJ2-7 and V is TRBV7-9; TRBD2 agrees at 13 bases. Looked up from germline, CDR1 is SEHNR and CDR2 is FQNEAQ (reference sequence). The CDR3 is 15 amino acids. V trimming: 5 bases; J trimming: 9 bases; junction bases outside the gene matches: 10. Here the CDR3 reads CASSSQWTSGRGQYF. The CDR3 bases are TGTGCCAGCAGCAGCCAGTGGACTAGCGGGAGAGGGCAGTACTTC.

The genes are TRBV11-2 and TRBJ2-1, with 9 bases identical to TRBD1. CDR3 length equals 12 residues. V dropped 5 bases and J dropped 10; count of bases not matched to a gene: 3. Germline-derived CDR1 and CDR2 are SGHAT and FQNNGV. CDR3 nucleotide sequence: TGTGCCAGCAGCCAGGACAGGGGCGAGCAGTTCTTC. Translated, it gives CASSQDRGEQFF. The full variable domain, its missing parts supplied by reference TRBV11-2 and TRBJ2-1, is EAGVAQSPRYKIIEKRQSVAFWCNPISGHATLYWYQQILGQGPKLLIQFQNNGVVDDSQLPKDRFSAERLKGVDSTLKIQPAKLEDSAVYLCASSQDRGEQFFGPGTRLTVL.

The chain has TRBV29-1 and TRBJ1-3; unclear D gene. CDR1 is SQVTM, CDR2 ANQGSEA, per germline. Trimming cost V 7 bases and J 2 bases, with 15 bases left between them. The CDR3 is 14 amino acids. Written as DNA, the CDR3 is TGCAGCGCCCGTCCGGGAGCTGCTGGAAACACCATATATTTT. It is translated as CSARPGAAGNTIYF.

The rearrangement joins TRBV28 to TRBJ1-1; D remains unclear. The CDR3 is 14 amino acids. Trimming removed 3 bases from V and 1 base from J, with 9 bases in between. Germline V CDR1 and CDR2: MDHEN, SYDVKM. The CDR3 DNA reads TGTGCCAGCAGTTTGTCCAGGACGAACACTGAAGCTTTCTTT. As protein: CASSLSRTNTEAFF.

The chain joins TRBV30 to TRBJ2-5, with 7 bases matching TRBD1. CDR1 is GTSNPN, CDR2 SVGIG, per germline (reference sequence). V lost 3 bases, J lost 4 bases, and 11 bases stayed unmatched. The CDR3 is made up of 15 amino acids. The CDR3 DNA follows: TGTGCCTGGAGCGCCCTGACAGGGAGTTTAGAGACCCAGTACTTC. The encoded protein is CAWSALTGSLETQYF.

The chain has TRBV5-6 and TRBJ2-5; 9 nucleotides line up with TRBD2. After removal of 0 bases from V and 7 bases from J, the junction contained 4 bases not matched to a gene. CDR3 length: 14 amino acids. Germline CDR1 and CDR2: SGHDT and YYEEEE. CDR3 DNA sequence: TGTGCCAGCAGCTTGGTGGGACTAGCAGGGACCCAGTACTTC. This gives the protein CASSLVGLAGTQYF.

This chain uses TRBV10-3 with TRBJ1-4, with no clear D. CDR1 and CDR2 (germline): ENHRY, SYGVKD. This CDR3 spans 13 amino acids. Trimming removed 0 bases at V and 5 bases at J, with 4 bases between. In DNA, the CDR3 is TGTGCCATCAGTGAGTCAGCCAATGAAAAACTGTTTTTT. It translates to CAISESANEKLFF.

This clone has only a few counts. The chain carries TRBV9 and TRBJ2-4; TRBD2 might be the D (5 bases). Trimming removed 3 bases from V and 14 bases from J, with 12 bases in between. The CDR3 spans 11 residues. CDR1 is SGDLS, CDR2 YYNGEE, per germline. CDR3 DNA sequence: TGTGCCAGCAGCGGAGGGTCCGGGGAGTACTTC. Its protein is CASSGGSGEYF.